This T cell receptor beta chain was captured in a study of blood T cells in healthy people across ages. With a J-beta primer mix and a sample-barcoded 5' primer, a second PCR ran about 7 to 12 cycles. A single record per CDR3 protein comes from TCRdb applying MiXCR to the 5' RACE reads. The sample holds 700,000 to 950,000 distinct CDR3 sequences, 35% to 45% seen once. The CDR3 is 14 amino acids. Germline lookup yields CDR1 LGHNA and CDR2 YSLEER. This sequence joins TRBV4-3 and TRBJ2-4, with D uncertain. TRBJ2-7 explains the end of the DNA better; the J call may be wrong. This sequence originates from a woman aged 55-69 years in good health. What was sequenced was blood. CDR3 coding DNA: TGCGCCAGCAGCCAAGTGGCCCGGGCTACCGAGCAGTACTTC. Its protein is CASSQVARATEQYF.